In this sample, the clone carrying this TCR beta chain turned up once. Assay used: immunoSEQ multiplex PCR; TCRdb lists only in-frame clones, some missing. The sample carries hundreds of thousands of clones, 70% to 90% recorded once. This sample is drawn from a study of Ad26.COV2.S vaccination and SARS-CoV-2 variants. Study context: Ad26.COV2.S, an intramuscular injection, was given once or twice 56 days apart.

This CDR3 contains 14 residues. Germline CDR1 is SGHRS and CDR2 is YFSETQ. V gave up 4 bases and J gave up 4 bases, with 14 bases separating them. Treatment given: some 19 received Ad26.COV2.S at low or high dose, single or two shots; five or six received placebo; per-sample allocation not given. Specimen acquisition occurred on day 63 following the initial vaccine or placebo injection. This TCR was recovered from a person aged 18-60 years who received the Ad26.COV2.S COVID-19 vaccine or a placebo. This chain joins TRBV5-1 and TRBJ2-5; D remains unclear. The sample consisted of peripheral blood, taken in a trial of Ad26.COV2.S vaccine versus placebo. The CDR3 here is CASSQSVVGETQYF. The CDR3, as DNA: TGCGCCAGCAGCCAATCCGTGGTGGGAGAGACCCAGTACTTC.